Presented here are 10 T cell receptor beta chains from one specimen sequenced in a study of blood T cell repertoires in COVID-19. Clones were read by immunoSEQ multiplex PCR, and TCRdb kept only the in-frame ones, dropping some. The sample lists about 80,000 clones; roughly 85% were seen once. The sample consisted of peripheral blood. These receptors came from a man over 45 with COVID-19, enrolled during active disease.

The gene calls are TRBV11-2 and TRBJ1-2; perhaps TRBD1 as D (5 bases). Between the trimmed V and J ends, which lost 6 bases and 6 bases, there was a span of 20 bases. The germline V gene has CDR1 SGHAT and CDR2 FQNNGV. This CDR3 spans 15 amino acids. This chain's CDR3 is CASRAWGGVNHGYTF. CDR3 sequence (DNA): TGTGCCAGCAGAGCATGGGGGGGGGTAAATCATGGCTACACCTTC. The entire variable domain, with the rest obtained from reference TRBV11-2 and TRBJ1-2, is as follows: EAGVAQSPRYKIIEKRQSVAFWCNPISGHATLYWYQQILGQGPKLLIQFQNNGVVDDSQLPKDRFSAERLKGVDSTLKIQPAKLEDSAVYLCASRAWGGVNHGYTFGSGTRLTVV.

The chain is built from TRBV19 and TRBJ1-1; D remains unclear. V lost 7 bases, J lost 0 bases, and 15 bases lay in between. CDR3 length equals 15 residues. CDR1 and CDR2 (germline): LNHDA, SQIVND (reference sequence). Here the CDR3 DNA reads TGTGCCAGTACCCGCTCCAACAGAATGAACACTGAAGCTTTCTTT. It codes for CASTRSNRMNTEAFF.

This chain uses TRBV9 with TRBJ2-3; 12 nucleotides match TRBD2. This CDR3 region has 18 residues. Trimming cost V 0 bases and J 4 bases; bases outside gene matches: 9. The germline V gene has CDR1 SGDLS and CDR2 YYNGEE. DNA of the CDR3: TGTGCCAGCAGCGTAGGCCCCGCTCTAGCGGGAGGGTCAGATACGCAGTATTTT. It translates to CASSVGPALAGGSDTQYF.

The chain couples TRBV5-4 to TRBJ2-2; 7 bases match TRBD1. V dropped 0 bases and J dropped 2; count of bases not matched to a gene: 7. The CDR3 loop spans 17 amino acids. CDR1 is SGHNT and CDR2 is YYREEE in the germline V gene (reference sequence). The CDR3 here is CASSLGLTGFNTGELFF. The CDR3 region has the DNA TGTGCCAGCAGCTTGGGTCTGACAGGGTTTAACACCGGGGAGCTGTTTTTT. The complete variable domain, with remaining parts taken from reference TRBV5-4 and TRBJ2-2, reads ETGVTQSPTHLIKTRGQQVTLRCSSQSGHNTVSWYQQALGQGPQFIFQYYREEENGRGNFPPRFSGLQFPNYSSELNVNALELDDSALYLCASSLGLTGFNTGELFFGEGSRLTVL.

CDR3 protein: CASSSGQFLNTEAFF. The CDR3 DNA reads TGTGCCAGCAGCTCGGGACAATTCCTGAACACTGAAGCTTTCTTT. The rearrangement links TRBV11-2 to TRBJ1-1; a possible D gene is TRBD1 (6 bases). The CDR3 has 15 amino acids. Trimming cost V 4 bases and J 0 bases, with 12 bases left between them. CDR1 and CDR2 (germline): SGHAT, FQNNGV.

This clone has just one count. V and J are TRBV28 and TRBJ1-6; D unclear. In germline, CDR1 is MDHEN, CDR2 SYDVKM. This CDR3 comprises 14 residues. Trimming cost V 2 bases and J 9 bases, with 11 bases left between them. CDR3: CASSLVVRSSPLHF. As DNA, the CDR3 is TGTGCCAGCAGTTTAGTGGTCCGGAGTTCACCCCTCCACTTT.

This clone turned up a few times. The chain joins TRBV6-5 to TRBJ2-3, with a possible D match to TRBD2 (7 bases). Germline CDR1 MNHEY, CDR2 SVGAGI. V was pared by 7 bases and J by 0 bases, with 14 bases between. The CDR3 is made up of 15 amino acids. Written as DNA, the CDR3 is TGTGCCAGCATGGGAGGGACAACTAGCACAGATACGCAGTATTTT. Amino acids: CASMGGTTSTDTQYF.

This clone was seen ten or more times. This chain joins TRBV28 and TRBJ2-1, with 7 bases identical to TRBD1. Trimming cost V 5 bases and J 6 bases; bases outside gene matches: 16. Germline V CDR1 and CDR2: MDHEN, SYDVKM. The length of the CDR3 is 17 residues. The CDR3 DNA sequence: TGTGCCAGCAGTGTACTCCGCGAGACAGGGTTTTTCAATGAGCAGTTCTTC. This translates into CASSVLRETGFFNEQFF.

V gene TRBV3-1 (or the pseudogene TRBV3-2) combines with J gene TRBJ1-3; D not certain. From germline, CDR1 is LGHDT and CDR2 YNNKEL (reference sequence). Trimming took 1 base from V and 4 from J, leaving 20 bases between them. This CDR3 is built from 18 residues. The CDR3 is CASSQVQLWVASGNTIYF. CDR3 DNA: TGTGCCAGCAGCCAAGTTCAGTTGTGGGTAGCGTCGGGAAACACCATATATTTT.

The chain carries TRBV10-3 and TRBJ1-4; D is unresolved. CDR1 and CDR2 from the germline V gene are ENHRY and SYGVKD. CDR3 length: 15 residues. V shed 3 bases and J shed 3 bases, with 11 bases lying between them. In DNA form, the CDR3 reads TGTGCCATCAGTGAATCGGGTGGCCCTAATGAAAAACTGTTTTTT. It yields the protein CAISESGGPNEKLFF.